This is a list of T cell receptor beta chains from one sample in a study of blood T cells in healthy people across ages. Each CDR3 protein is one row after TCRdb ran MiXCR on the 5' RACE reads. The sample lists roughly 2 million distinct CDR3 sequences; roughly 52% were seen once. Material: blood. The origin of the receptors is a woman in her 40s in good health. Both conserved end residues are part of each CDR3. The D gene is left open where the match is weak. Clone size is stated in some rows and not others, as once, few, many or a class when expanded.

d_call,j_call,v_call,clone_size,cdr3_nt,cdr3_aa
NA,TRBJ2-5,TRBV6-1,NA,TGTGCCAGCAGGACCCTGGGTACTACCCAGTACTTC,CASRTLGTTQYF
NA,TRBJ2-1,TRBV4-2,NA,TGTGCCAGCAGCCAAGAGGGAGATGGGCTGTTCAATGAGCAGTTCTTC,CASSQEGDGLFNEQFF
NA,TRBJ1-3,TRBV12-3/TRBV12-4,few,TGTGCCAGCAGTGCTCAGGGAGTCGCTGGAAACACCATATATTTT,CASSAQGVAGNTIYF
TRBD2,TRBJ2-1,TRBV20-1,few,TGCAGTGCTAGAGATCCCTCAGGAGGGACTAGCGGGGGGGCCAATGAGCAGTTCTTC,CSARDPSGGTSGGANEQFF
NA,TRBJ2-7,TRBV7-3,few,TGTGCCAGCAGCTTAGGTCCGGGCTCCCACGAGCAGTACTTC,CASSLGPGSHEQYF
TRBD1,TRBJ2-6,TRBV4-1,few,TGCGCCAGCAGCCAAGACAGAGACAGGGTAGGGGCCAACGTCCTGACTTTC,CASSQDRDRVGANVLTF
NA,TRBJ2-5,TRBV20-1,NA,TGCAGTGCTAGAAGCTCTGGCCTCGGGGCCCAGTACTTC,CSARSSGLGAQYF
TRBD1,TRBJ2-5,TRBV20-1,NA,TGCAGTGCTCCCCCCGGGACAGGGAGGTCAGAGACCCAGTACTTC,CSAPPGTGRSETQYF
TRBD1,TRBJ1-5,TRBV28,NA,TGTGCCAGCAGTTATCCGGGGACAGGGGGTTATAATCAGCCCCAGCATTTT,CASSYPGTGGYNQPQHF
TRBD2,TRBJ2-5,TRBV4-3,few,TGCGCCAGCAGCCAAGCTTCGCTAGCGGGGGGCGACTATAAAGAGACCCAGTACTTC,CASSQASLAGGDYKETQYF
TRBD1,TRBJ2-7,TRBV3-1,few,TGTGCCAGCAGCCAATATCACGGACAGGGTCTAAACTACGAGCAGTACTTC,CASSQYHGQGLNYEQYF
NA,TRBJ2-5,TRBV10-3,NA,TGTGCCATCAGTGAGTTGGAGGAGACCCAGTACTTC,CAISELEETQYF
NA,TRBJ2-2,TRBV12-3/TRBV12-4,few,TGTGCCAGCAGTTTACGCCAGATCGGGGAGCTGTTTTTT,CASSLRQIGELFF
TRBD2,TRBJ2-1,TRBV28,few,TGTGCCAGCACCTCCCTAGCGGGGGGGCCCTTCAATGAGCAGTTCTTC,CASTSLAGGPFNEQFF
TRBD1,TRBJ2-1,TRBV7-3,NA,TGTGCCAGCAGCGTACGACAGGGGGACTACAATGAGCAGTTCTTC,CASSVRQGDYNEQFF
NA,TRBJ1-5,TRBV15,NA,TGTGCCACCAGCAGAGAGGGCAGGGGTAATCAGCCCCAGCATTTT,CATSREGRGNQPQHF
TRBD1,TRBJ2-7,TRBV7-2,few,TGTGCCAGCAGCGAAAACAGGGGGTTCAACGTTGTTTCCGAGCAGTACTTC,CASSENRGFNVVSEQYF